This T cell receptor (beta chain) stems from a study of radiation and T cells in renal cell carcinoma. Study conclusions and caveats: In blood, top tumor clones expanded by 2 weeks, shrinking by 4.

Profiling relied on immunoSEQ multiplex PCR, and the TCRdb table lists in-frame clones only, not all of them. The sample lists about 150,000 clones, 87% seen once, with approximately 12% in the top ten. Concerning this clone: Its antigen is still unknown. At one end, the junction sequence differs from germline, possibly due to a read error.

Time point meaning: blood 2 weeks post-SBRT. The treatment denotes: 15 Gy SBRT to primary tumor, nephrectomy 4 weeks later. Radiation-treated patients gave blood at baseline, week 2 and week 4. The V gene's germline CDR1 is SGHTA and CDR2 FQGNSA. This CDR3 has 12 residues. This sample comprised blood, obtained from a patient whose treatment included radiotherapy and nephrectomy. The V call is TRBV7-2, the J call TRBJ1-6, with D hard to call. The receptor comes from a woman in her forties or fifties with renal cell carcinoma. CDR3 amino acids: CASSLAGGPLHF. The CDR3 DNA reads TGTGCCAGCAGCCTAGCGGGCGGACCCCTCCACTTT.